This is a list of T cell receptor beta chains from one sample in a study of regulatory T cells in long-lasting Graves disease. TCRdb fed the multiplex PCR reads into MiXCR, producing one record per CDR3 protein. The sample has some 330,000 distinct CDR3 sequences; roughly 20% are singletons. Specimen: peripheral blood mononuclear cells (PBMCs), collected when the disease was refractory, from a patient treated with antithyroid drugs. Every receptor here comes from a woman aged 35 to 49 with Graves disease. The CDR3 runs from the conserved cysteine through the conserved F or W. A D gene is named only where the DNA matches it firmly. Rows may omit the clone size; those that give it use once, few, many or a size class.

-	TRBJ2-3	TRBV11-3	TRBD1	CASSLDRVADTQYF	TGTGCCAGCAGCCTGGACAGGGTGGCAGATACGCAGTATTTT
-	TRBJ2-5	TRBV27	-	CASGWRAGETQYF	TGTGCCAGCGGGTGGCGGGCGGGAGAGACCCAGTACTTC
many	TRBJ1-1	TRBV20-1	-	CSARVRTLNTEAFF	TGCAGTGCTAGAGTCAGGACTCTGAACACTGAAGCTTTCTTT
many	TRBJ2-5	TRBV24-1	TRBD2	CATSDSGLAGVETQYF	TGTGCCACCAGTGATTCGGGACTAGCGGGAGTTGAGACCCAGTACTTC
few	TRBJ2-5	TRBV7-9	TRBD2	CASTTYKWASGREETQYF	TGTGCCAGCACCACATACAAGTGGGCTAGCGGGAGGGAGGAGACCCAGTACTTC
once	TRBJ1-5	TRBV20-1	-	CSAGHSNQPRHF	TGCAGTGCTGGCCATAGCAATCAGCCCCGGCATTTT
many	TRBJ1-1	TRBV20-1	-	CSATTEDTEAFF	TGCAGTGCTACGACAGAGGACACTGAAGCTTTCTTT
many	TRBJ2-5	TRBV7-3	TRBD1	CASSHGQGAETQYF	TGTGCCAGCAGTCACGGACAGGGGGCAGAGACCCAGTACTTC
many	TRBJ2-7	TRBV29-1	TRBD1	CSVYNRGYEQYF	TGCAGCGTTTATAACAGGGGTTACGAGCAGTACTTC
-	TRBJ2-2	TRBV5-1	TRBD2	CASSFGGSAGELFF	TGCGCCAGCAGCTTTGGCGGGAGTGCCGGGGAGCTGTTTTTT
few	TRBJ1-1	TRBV10-2	-	CASSEPWGGANTEAFF	TGCGCCAGCAGTGAGCCTTGGGGGGGGGCGAACACTGAAGCTTTCTTT
-	TRBJ2-2	TRBV5-1	-	CASSLGPGANTGELFF	TGCGCCAGCAGCTTGGGTCCAGGGGCGAACACCGGGGAGCTGTTTTTT
few	TRBJ2-5	TRBV4-1	TRBD1	CASSRRTGSSGETQYF	TGCGCCAGCAGCCGCCGGACAGGGTCATCGGGAGAGACCCAGTACTTC